This TCR beta chain stems from a study of identical twins. Study-wide points: High-abundance cord blood beta clonotypes had fewer insertions; memory repertoires showed none.

TCRdb independently ran MiXCR on the 5' RACE reads; one entry per CDR3 protein. The sample includes fewer than 900,000 distinct CDR3 sequences, 21% of them seen just once. With regard to this clonotype: As yet, its antigen is unknown.

CDR3 size: 14 residues. CDR1 is SGHVS and CDR2 is FNYEAQ in the germline V gene. V was clipped by 6 bases and J by 6 bases, with 15 bases between them. This sample also belongs to another study, concerning T cells expressing NK-cell markers. That paper notes: Dominant NKG2C+ clonotypes were found to form roughly 1.0-7.0% of CD8+ T cells in six donors. Leadership of the CD3+CD56-NKG2C+ fraction also belonged to these clonotypes in four donors.

The sequence was obtained from a woman aged 18-29 years in good health. The chain has TRBV7-6 and TRBJ2-1; D is unresolved. Input material: PBMCs. The CDR3 protein is CASSYSPDTNEQFF. As DNA, the CDR3 is TGTGCCAGCAGTTACAGCCCCGACACCAATGAGCAGTTCTTC.